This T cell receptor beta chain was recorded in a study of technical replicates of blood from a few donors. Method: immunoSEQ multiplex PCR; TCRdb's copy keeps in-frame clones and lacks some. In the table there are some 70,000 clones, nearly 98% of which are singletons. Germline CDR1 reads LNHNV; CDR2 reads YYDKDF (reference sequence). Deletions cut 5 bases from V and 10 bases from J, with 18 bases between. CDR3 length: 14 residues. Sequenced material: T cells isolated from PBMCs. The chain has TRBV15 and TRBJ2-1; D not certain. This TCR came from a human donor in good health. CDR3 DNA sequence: TGTGCCACCAGCTCTACTACCCTGGTCCGCGAGCAGTTCTTC. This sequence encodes CATSSTTLVREQFF.